This entry is about one TCR beta chain. This sample was included in a study of preoperative IRX-2 immunotherapy in early breast cancer. Treatment denoted: preoperative locoregional IRX-2 cytokine immunotherapy. Patients received preoperative, locoregional IRX-2 cytokine immunotherapy in a phase Ib study. The protocol was immunoSEQ multiplex PCR, while the TCRdb copy is restricted to in-frame clones and leaves out a portion. The table lists around 30,000 clones, roughly four fifths of them singletons, with about 2.7% in the top ten. The CDR3 has 13 amino acids. V lost 4 bases, J lost 4 bases, and 3 bases stayed unmatched. CDR1 and CDR2 from the germline V gene are MDHEN and SYDVKM.

The receptor comes from a human donor with breast cancer. The rearrangement joins TRBV28 to TRBJ2-5; TRBD1 agrees at 7 bases. The sequencing used lymph node tissue, collected from a patient treated with IRX-2 immunotherapy. CDR3 sequence: CASSYRGIETQYF. CDR3 coding DNA: TGTGCCAGCAGTTACAGGGGAATAGAGACCCAGTACTTC. Together with reference TRBV28 and TRBJ2-5, the CDR3 gives the full variable domain: DVKVTQSSRYLVKRTGEKVFLECVQDMDHENMFWYRQDPGLGLRLIYFSYDVKMKEKGDIPEGYSVSREKKERFSLILESASTNQTSMYLCASSYRGIETQYFGPGTRLLVL.